What follows are 6 T cell receptor beta chains derived from one specimen sequenced in a study of Ad26.COV2.S vaccination and SARS-CoV-2 variants. Method: immunoSEQ multiplex PCR; TCRdb's copy keeps in-frame clones and lacks some. The data hold roughly 680,000 clones, with more than 80% observed a single time. The treatment was: about 20 received Ad26.COV2.S at low or high dose, single or two shots; 5 received placebo; per-sample allocation not given. Sampling took place 63 days after the first vaccine or placebo injection. The sequenced sample was peripheral blood, obtained in a trial of Ad26.COV2.S vaccine versus placebo. The receptors here all came from a person aged 18-60 years who received the Ad26.COV2.S COVID-19 vaccine or a placebo.

The chain couples TRBV6-6 to TRBJ1-5, with 8 bases matching TRBD1. CDR1 is MNHNY and CDR2 is SVGAGI in the germline V gene (reference sequence). V lost 9 bases and J lost 6; bases outside the gene matches: 4. The CDR3 sequence is 12 residues long. CDR3: CASRTGSQPQHF. In DNA form, the CDR3 reads TGTGCCAGTCGGACAGGGAGTCAGCCCCAGCATTTT.

This chain connects TRBV24-1 to TRBJ2-1; the match to TRBD2 covers 8 bases. The V and J ends lost 6 bases and 7 bases, in that order; junction bases with no gene match: 7. Germline V gene lookup returns CDR1 KGHDR and CDR2 SFDVKD. The CDR3 has 14 amino acids. In DNA form, the CDR3 reads TGTGCCACCAGTCGCAGCGGGGGCGAAAATGAGCAGTTCTTC. This encodes CATSRSGGENEQFF.

CDR3 region: CASSQAASGSGADTQYF. In DNA form, the CDR3 reads TGTGCCAGCAGCCAAGCTGCTAGCGGGAGTGGTGCAGATACGCAGTATTTT. V usage is TRBV14 and J usage is TRBJ2-3; 10 bases agree with TRBD2. V was pared by 1 base and J by 4 bases, with 8 bases of the junction left unmatched. Germline V gene data show CDR1 as SGHDN and CDR2 as FVKESK. The CDR3 spans 17 residues.

The rearrangement uses TRBV2 and TRBJ2-7; perhaps TRBD1 as D (6 bases). There are 14 residues in the CDR3. With 8 bases removed from V and 2 bases from J, the gap between germline ends came to 16 bases. The germline CDR1 and CDR2 sequences are SNHLY and FYNNEI. This CDR3 is CASLVGATPYEQYF. The CDR3 bases are TGTGCCAGCTTAGTGGGGGCAACGCCCTACGAGCAGTACTTC.

V is TRBV24-1 and J is TRBJ1-2; TRBD1 agrees at 7 bases. V trimming: 3 bases; J trimming: 9 bases; junction bases outside the gene matches: 3. This CDR3 comprises 12 residues. Germline loops: CDR1 KGHDR, CDR2 SFDVKD. This CDR3 reads CATSDHRGSYTF. CDR3 coding DNA: TGTGCCACCAGTGATCACAGGGGTAGCTACACCTTC.

The chain employs TRBV3-1 (or the pseudogene TRBV3-2) and TRBJ1-6; 7 positions match TRBD1. Germline V gives CDR1 LGHDT, CDR2 YNNKEL (reference sequence). V was clipped by 4 bases and J by 7 bases; unmatched bases: 10. CDR3 size: 16 residues. The CDR3 DNA sequence: TGTGCCAGCAGCCGGTTTGAGGCAGGGGGGAATTCACCCCTCCACTTT. It encodes CASSRFEAGGNSPLHF.